Each of the 21 T cell receptor beta chains below was sequenced from the same sample in a study of CD8+CD57+ T cells in acquired aplastic anemia. Genomic DNA constituted the template upon which TCR beta VDJ and CDR3 profiling was performed. In TCRdb, the reads were re-called with MiXCR into one record per CDR3 protein. The sample includes under 200,000 distinct CDR3 sequences, approximately 48% of them seen just once. Selection for sequencing was limited to patients who had shown CD8+CD57+ cell expansion by flow cytometry. Material: sorted CD4+, CD8+, or CD8+CD57+ T cells (not recorded which) from PBMCs. These TCRs come from a human donor with aplastic anemia.

In its sample, this clonotype was seen a few times. The J gene is TRBJ1-6, the V gene TRBV25-1; no reliable D call. Deletions cut 0 bases from V and 9 bases from J, with 9 bases between. The V gene's germline CDR1 is MGHDK and CDR2 SYGVNS. CDR3 length: 14 amino acids. The CDR3 DNA is TGTGCCAGCAGTGAATATAGTCAGAGTTCACCCCTCCACTTT. This gives the protein CASSEYSQSSPLHF.

The CDR3 loop is CASSERLAGVINEQFF. CDR3 bases: TGTGCCAGCAGTGAGCGCCTAGCGGGAGTTATAAATGAGCAGTTCTTC. This chain joins TRBV25-1 and TRBJ2-1, with 10 bases that match TRBD2. After removal of 3 bases from V and 7 bases from J, the junction contained 9 bases not matched to a gene. The CDR3 contains 16 residues. The germline gives CDR1 MGHDK, CDR2 SYGVNS.

V is TRBV12-3 or TRBV12-4 and J is TRBJ2-3, with D possibly matching TRBD2 (6 bases). The ends were cut back, 6 bases at V and 5 bases at J, with 15 bases in the middle. CDR3 size: 14 residues. The CDR3 DNA is TGTGCCAGCAGCCCCTCACGGAGGGGAGATACGCAGTATTTT. It encodes CASSPSRRGDTQYF.

In its sample, this clonotype was seen once. The chain employs TRBV10-1 and TRBJ2-2; 9 positions agree with TRBD1. Germline lookup yields CDR1 WNHNN and CDR2 SYGVQD (reference sequence). This CDR3 has 16 amino acids. The trim removed 5 bases at V and 0 bases at J, leaving 4 bases unmatched. For the CDR3, the DNA is TGCGCCAGCAGTCAAACAGGGGGCACGAACACCGGGGAGCTGTTTTTT. Amino acids: CASSQTGGTNTGELFF.

This clonotype was found a few times. The V call is TRBV14, the J call TRBJ1-6, with D maybe TRBD1 (6 bases). The germline V and J ends were trimmed by 0 bases and 9 bases, with 12 bases remaining between them. CDR3 length: 15 amino acids. Per the germline V gene, CDR1 is SGHDN and CDR2 is FVKESK. The CDR3 region is CASSQEVGQISPLHF. CDR3 DNA sequence: TGTGCCAGCAGCCAAGAAGTGGGACAAATTTCACCCCTCCACTTT.

The chain joins TRBV11-2 to TRBJ1-3, with no clear D. Germline V CDR1 and CDR2: SGHAT, FQNNGV. Between the trimmed V and J ends, which lost 2 bases and 0 bases, there was a span of 11 bases. The CDR3 covers 16 residues. The CDR3: CASSLSVAPSGNTIYF. The CDR3 coding sequence is TGTGCCAGCAGCTTATCAGTCGCCCCCTCTGGAAACACCATATATTTT.

This clonotype is judged medium-sized. J is TRBJ2-7 and V is TRBV2, with D perhaps assigned TRBD1 or TRBD2 (5 bases each). CDR3 length equals 14 residues. V lost 9 bases, J lost 2 bases, and 17 bases lay in between. The germline CDR1 and CDR2 sequences are SNHLY and FYNNEI. The CDR3: CASSQGPTPYEQYF. The CDR3 region has the DNA TGTGCCAGTAGTCAGGGACCGACACCCTACGAGCAGTACTTC.

As regards this clonotype: At one of its ends the junction is not consistent with the germline gene, which may arise from a read error. The rearrangement joins TRBV20-1 to TRBJ2-7; 9 bases agree with TRBD2. The CDR3 spans 15 residues. CDR1 is DFQATT, CDR2 SNEGSKA, per germline (reference sequence). CDR3 in DNA: TGCAGCGCTAGAGATCTTCTAGCGGGACCCTACGAGCAGTACTTC. Translated, it gives CSARDLLAGPYEQYF.

This clonotype has more than one count but fewer than ten. This CDR3 reads CSVPLGSSSYNEQFF. In DNA form, the CDR3 reads TGCAGCGTTCCTTTGGGTTCCAGCTCCTACAATGAGCAGTTCTTC. The rearrangement joins TRBV29-1 to TRBJ2-1; unclear D gene. Trimming left V 5 bases short and J 0 bases short, with 14 bases between. This CDR3 is 15 amino acids long. From germline, CDR1 is SQVTM and CDR2 ANQGSEA.

The rearrangement joins TRBV5-1 to TRBJ1-1, with D perhaps TRBD1 (5 bases). The CDR3 has 14 residues. Germline loops: CDR1 SGHRS, CDR2 YFSETQ. Between the trimmed V and J ends, which lost 6 bases and 3 bases, there was a span of 15 bases. CDR3 region: CASTSSGRDTEAFF. CDR3 nucleotide sequence: TGCGCCAGCACCTCCTCAGGGCGGGACACTGAAGCTTTCTTT.

The chain joins TRBV29-1 to TRBJ2-7, with D maybe TRBD2 (7 bases). Germline assignment: CDR1 SQVTM and CDR2 ANQGSEA. The CDR3 contains 14 residues. Trimming left V 4 bases short and J 0 bases short, with 13 bases between. The CDR3 DNA reads TGCAGCGTTGGGGGGGGGCTTGGCTCCTACGAGCAGTACTTC. Translating gives CSVGGGLGSYEQYF.

As regards this clonotype: Likely a read error: the CDR3 ends without its conserved phenylalanine or tryptophan. The V call is TRBV10-3, the J call TRBJ1-4, with unresolved D. This CDR3 spans 14 amino acids. Trimming took off 5 bases at V and 10 bases at J, with 17 bases between the two ends. Germline V gene sequence: CDR1 ENHRY, CDR2 SYGVKD. CDR3 coding DNA: TGTGCCATCAGTTGGACGGAGAGCTCTGGAAAACTGTTTCTT. Translating gives CAISWTESSGKLFL.

V and J are TRBV10-3 and TRBJ2-3, with 8 bases identical to TRBD2. Germline CDR1 and CDR2: ENHRY and SYGVKD. The V gene end was trimmed by 5 bases and the J gene end by 3 bases; junction bases not matched to a gene: 7. CDR3 length equals 15 residues. The CDR3 is CAISYSGVSTDTQYF. CDR3 in DNA: TGTGCCATCAGTTATAGCGGGGTTAGTACAGATACGCAGTATTTT.

The V and J genes are TRBV19 and TRBJ2-7; D is possibly TRBD2 (6 bases). The length of the CDR3 is 12 residues. Trimming shortened V by 5 bases and J by 10 bases, and 15 bases separated the two germline ends. Germline V gene data show CDR1 as LNHDA and CDR2 as SQIVND (reference sequence). The CDR3 DNA is TGTGCCAGTAGTTTTAACTCGGGAGCTCAGTACTTC. Protein product: CASSFNSGAQYF.

The V gene is TRBV7-2, the J gene TRBJ1-2, with a tentative D call TRBD1 (5 bases). Germline V lookup: CDR1 SGHTA, CDR2 FQGNSA. The CDR3 has 13 amino acids. The germline V and J ends were trimmed by 4 bases and 2 bases, with 8 bases remaining between them. This chain's CDR3 is CASSSDMNYGYTF. CDR3 DNA: TGTGCCAGCAGCTCGGACATGAACTATGGCTACACCTTC. Supplemented by reference TRBV7-2 and TRBJ1-2, the full variable domain reads GAGVSQSPSNKVTEKGKDVELRCDPISGHTALYWYRQSLGQGLEFLIYFQGNSAPDKSGLPSDRFSAERTGGSVSTLTIQRTQQEDSAVYLCASSSDMNYGYTFGSGTRLTVV.

Ten or more counts support this clonotype. The chain links TRBV7-8 to TRBJ1-5; 8 bases align to TRBD1. Germline V gene lookup returns CDR1 SGHVS and CDR2 FQNEAQ. The CDR3 runs to 13 residues. V lost 7 bases and J lost 9; bases outside the gene matches: 8. The CDR3 region has the DNA TGTGCCAGCACCAAGGACAGGGAAGGGCCCCAGCATTTT. Translated, it gives CASTKDREGPQHF.

The chain carries TRBV6-5 and TRBJ1-1; unclear D gene. CDR3 length: 15 residues. V was cut by 0 bases and J by 6 bases, with 14 bases left in between. Germline CDR1 reads MNHEY; CDR2 reads SVGAGI. The CDR3 coding sequence is TGTGCCAGCAGTTACTCGATTCTCGGGCTTTCTGAAGCTTTCTTT. Protein product: CASSYSILGLSEAFF.

The rearrangement joins TRBV7-3 to TRBJ2-5, with D possibly matching TRBD2 (5 bases). The CDR3 length is 13 residues. Germline V CDR1 and CDR2: SGHTA, FQGTGA. Trimming took off 8 bases at V and 5 bases at J, with 15 bases between the two ends. The CDR3 DNA sequence: TGTGCCAGCCAGGCAACTAGTGGGGAGACCCAGTACTTC. It encodes CASQATSGETQYF.

J is TRBJ1-2 and V is TRBV2; D call uncertain. The CDR3 sequence is 13 residues long. V was shortened by 1 base and J by 6 bases, with 9 bases between the two germline ends. Germline assignment: CDR1 SNHLY and CDR2 FYNNEI. CDR3 bases: TGTGCCAGCAGTGAAGACCCCTGGGATGGCTACACCTTC. This encodes CASSEDPWDGYTF.

This clonotype has ten or more counts. The chain carries TRBV14 and TRBJ2-7; D gene unclear. Trimming left V 4 bases short and J 6 bases short, with 7 bases between. CDR1 and CDR2 from the germline V gene are SGHDN and FVKESK. The CDR3 is 11 amino acids. For the CDR3, the DNA is TGTGCCAGCAGCCGATTGGGCGAGCAGTACTTC. Translation: CASSRLGEQYF. The full variable domain, its missing parts supplied by reference TRBV14 and TRBJ2-7, is EAGVTQFPSHSVIEKGQTVTLRCDPISGHDNLYWYRRVMGKEIKFLLHFVKESKQDESGMPNNRFLAERTGGTYSTLKVQPAELEDSGVYFCASSRLGEQYFGPGTRLTVT.

The chain uses TRBV2 and TRBJ1-2; D is unclear. CDR3 length: 11 residues. V lost 3 bases, J lost 7 bases, and 6 bases lay in between. The V gene's germline CDR1 is SNHLY and CDR2 FYNNEI. CDR3 nucleotide sequence: TGTGCCAGCAGTGAGCTGGGTGGCTACACCTTC. Amino acid sequence: CASSELGGYTF.